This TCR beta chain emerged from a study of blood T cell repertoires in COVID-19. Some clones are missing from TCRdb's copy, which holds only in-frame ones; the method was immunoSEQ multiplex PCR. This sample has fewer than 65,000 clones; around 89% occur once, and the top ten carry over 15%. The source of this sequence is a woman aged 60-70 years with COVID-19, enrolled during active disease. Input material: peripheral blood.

The CDR3, as DNA: TGTGCCAGCAGCAAGGGACAGGGGAAGTGTTCCTATAATTCACCCCTCCACTTT. Translating it yields CASSKGQGKCSYNSPLHF. The chain is built from TRBV21-1 and TRBJ1-6; TRBD1, the D gene given by the table, was not confirmed from the DNA. TRBV21-1 is a listed pseudogene. This CDR3 is 18 amino acids long.